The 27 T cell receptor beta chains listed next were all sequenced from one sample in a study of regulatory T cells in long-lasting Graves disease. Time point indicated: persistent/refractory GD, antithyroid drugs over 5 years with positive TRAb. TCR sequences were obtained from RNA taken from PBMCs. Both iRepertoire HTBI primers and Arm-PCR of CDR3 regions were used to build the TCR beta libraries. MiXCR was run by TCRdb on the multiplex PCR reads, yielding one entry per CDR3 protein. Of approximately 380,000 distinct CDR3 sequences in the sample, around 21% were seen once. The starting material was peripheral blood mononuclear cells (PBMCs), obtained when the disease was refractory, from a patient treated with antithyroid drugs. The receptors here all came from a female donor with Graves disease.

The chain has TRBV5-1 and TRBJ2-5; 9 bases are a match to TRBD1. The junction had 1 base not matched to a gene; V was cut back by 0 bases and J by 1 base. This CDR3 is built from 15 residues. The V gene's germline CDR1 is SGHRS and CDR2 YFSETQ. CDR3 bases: TGCGCCAGCAGCTTGGGGACAGGGGTCCAAGAGACCCAGTACTTC. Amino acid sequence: CASSLGTGVQETQYF.

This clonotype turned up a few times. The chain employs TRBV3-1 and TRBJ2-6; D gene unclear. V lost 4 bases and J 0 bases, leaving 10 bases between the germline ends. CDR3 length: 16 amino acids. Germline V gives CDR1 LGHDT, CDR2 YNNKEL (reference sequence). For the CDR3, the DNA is TGTGCCAGCAGCCCAACTCCCTTCTCTGGGGCCAACGTCCTGACTTTC. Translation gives CASSPTPFSGANVLTF.

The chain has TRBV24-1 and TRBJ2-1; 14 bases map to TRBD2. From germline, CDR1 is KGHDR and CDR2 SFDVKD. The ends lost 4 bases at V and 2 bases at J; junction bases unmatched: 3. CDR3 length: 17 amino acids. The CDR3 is CATSDRTSGRTYNEQFF. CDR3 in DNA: TGTGCCACCAGTGACCGGACTAGCGGGAGGACCTACAATGAGCAGTTCTTC.

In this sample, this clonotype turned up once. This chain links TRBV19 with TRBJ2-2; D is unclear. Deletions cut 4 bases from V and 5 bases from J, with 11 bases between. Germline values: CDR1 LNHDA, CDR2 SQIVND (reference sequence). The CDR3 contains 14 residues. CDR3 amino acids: CASSSRIRTGELFF. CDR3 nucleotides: TGTGCCAGTAGTAGTCGGATTCGGACCGGGGAGCTGTTTTTT.

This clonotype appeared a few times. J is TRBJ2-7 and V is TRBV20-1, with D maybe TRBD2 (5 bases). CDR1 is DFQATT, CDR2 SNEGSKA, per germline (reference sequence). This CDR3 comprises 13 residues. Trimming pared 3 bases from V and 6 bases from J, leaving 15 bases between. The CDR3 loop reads CSASLRVSGEQYF. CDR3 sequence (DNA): TGCAGTGCTAGCTTGCGGGTCTCGGGCGAGCAGTACTTC.

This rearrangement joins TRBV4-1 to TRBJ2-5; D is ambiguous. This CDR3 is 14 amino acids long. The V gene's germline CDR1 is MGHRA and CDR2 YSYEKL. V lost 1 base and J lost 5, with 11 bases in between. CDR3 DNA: TGCGCCAGCAGCCAAGTTTTAGGGCCGGAGACCCAGTACTTC. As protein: CASSQVLGPETQYF.

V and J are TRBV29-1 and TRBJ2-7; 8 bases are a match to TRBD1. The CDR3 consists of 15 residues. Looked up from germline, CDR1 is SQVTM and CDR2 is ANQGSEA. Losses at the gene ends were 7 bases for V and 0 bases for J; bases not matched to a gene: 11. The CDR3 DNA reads TGCAGCGCCATTGGATGGACAGGGAGCTCCTACGAGCAGTACTTC. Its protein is CSAIGWTGSSYEQYF.

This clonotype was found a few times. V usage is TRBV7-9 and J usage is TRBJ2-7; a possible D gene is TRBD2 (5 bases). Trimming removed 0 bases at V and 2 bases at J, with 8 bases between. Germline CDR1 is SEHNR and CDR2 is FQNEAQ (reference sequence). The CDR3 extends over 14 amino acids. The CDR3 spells CASSLASGTYEQYF. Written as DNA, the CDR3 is TGTGCCAGCAGCTTAGCCTCCGGGACCTACGAGCAGTACTTC.

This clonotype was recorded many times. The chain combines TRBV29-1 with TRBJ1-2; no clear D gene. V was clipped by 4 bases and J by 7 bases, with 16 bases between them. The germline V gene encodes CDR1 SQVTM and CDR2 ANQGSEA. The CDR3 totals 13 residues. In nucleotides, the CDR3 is TGCAGCGTTGTGGAAAGGGTGGGTGGTGGCTACACCTTC. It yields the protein CSVVERVGGGYTF.

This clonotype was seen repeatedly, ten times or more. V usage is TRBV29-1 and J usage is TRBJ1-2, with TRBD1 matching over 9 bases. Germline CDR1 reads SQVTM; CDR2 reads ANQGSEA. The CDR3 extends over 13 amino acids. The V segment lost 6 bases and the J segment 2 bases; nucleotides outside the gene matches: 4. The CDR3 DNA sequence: TGCAGCGTGGGGACAGGGCTAAACTATGGCTACACCTTC. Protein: CSVGTGLNYGYTF.

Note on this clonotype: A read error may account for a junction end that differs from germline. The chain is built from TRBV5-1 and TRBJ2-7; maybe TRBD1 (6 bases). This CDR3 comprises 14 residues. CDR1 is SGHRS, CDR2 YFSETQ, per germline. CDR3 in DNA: TGTGCCAGCAGCACCATGACAGGCGGCTACGAGCAGTACTTC. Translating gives CASSTMTGGYEQYF.

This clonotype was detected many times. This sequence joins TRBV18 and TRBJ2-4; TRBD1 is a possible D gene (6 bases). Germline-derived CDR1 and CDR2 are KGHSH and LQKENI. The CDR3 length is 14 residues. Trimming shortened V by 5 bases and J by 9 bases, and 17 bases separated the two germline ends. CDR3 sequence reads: CASSSYRDGTIQYF. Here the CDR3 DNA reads TGTGCCAGCTCATCTTACAGGGATGGGACCATTCAGTACTTC.

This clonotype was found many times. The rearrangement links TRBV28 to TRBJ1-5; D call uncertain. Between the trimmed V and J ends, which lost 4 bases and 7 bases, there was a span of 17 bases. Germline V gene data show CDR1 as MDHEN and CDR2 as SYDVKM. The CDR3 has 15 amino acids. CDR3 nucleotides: TGTGCCAGCAGTTACAACCCGGGCCTGGGGCAGCCCCAGCATTTT. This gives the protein CASSYNPGLGQPQHF.

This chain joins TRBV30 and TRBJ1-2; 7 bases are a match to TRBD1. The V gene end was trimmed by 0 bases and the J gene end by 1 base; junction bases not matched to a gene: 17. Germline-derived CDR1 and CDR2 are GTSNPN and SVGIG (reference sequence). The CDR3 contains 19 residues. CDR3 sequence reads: CAWSVPGRTGTALNYGYTF. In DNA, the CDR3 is TGTGCCTGGAGTGTTCCGGGACGTACCGGGACAGCACTTAACTATGGCTACACCTTC.

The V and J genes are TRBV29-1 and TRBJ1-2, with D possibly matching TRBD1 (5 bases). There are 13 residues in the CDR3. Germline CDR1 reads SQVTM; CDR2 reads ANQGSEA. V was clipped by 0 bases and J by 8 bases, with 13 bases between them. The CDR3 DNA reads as TGCAGCGTTGAAGAGCCCAGGGTCTACGGCTACACCTTC. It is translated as CSVEEPRVYGYTF.

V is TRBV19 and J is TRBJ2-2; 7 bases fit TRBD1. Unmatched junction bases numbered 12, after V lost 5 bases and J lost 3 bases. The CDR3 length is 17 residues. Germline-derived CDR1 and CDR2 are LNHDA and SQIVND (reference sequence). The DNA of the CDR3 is TGTGCCAGTAGTCATTGGGACAGCCTCGGGGACACCGGGGAGCTGTTTTTT. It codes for CASSHWDSLGDTGELFF.

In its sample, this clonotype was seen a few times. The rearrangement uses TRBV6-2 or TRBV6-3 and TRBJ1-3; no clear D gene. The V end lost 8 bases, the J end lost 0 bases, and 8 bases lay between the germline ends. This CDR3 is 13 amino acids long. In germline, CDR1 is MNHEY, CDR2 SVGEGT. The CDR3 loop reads CASQTGSGNTIYF. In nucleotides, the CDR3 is TGTGCCAGCCAAACGGGCTCTGGAAACACCATATATTTT.

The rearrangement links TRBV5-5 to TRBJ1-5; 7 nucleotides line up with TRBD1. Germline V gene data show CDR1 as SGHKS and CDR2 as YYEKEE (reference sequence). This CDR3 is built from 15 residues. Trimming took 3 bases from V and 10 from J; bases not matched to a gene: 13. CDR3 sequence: CASSSLPGQKLPQHF. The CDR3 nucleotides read TGTGCCAGCAGCTCTCTCCCGGGACAGAAGTTACCCCAGCATTTT.

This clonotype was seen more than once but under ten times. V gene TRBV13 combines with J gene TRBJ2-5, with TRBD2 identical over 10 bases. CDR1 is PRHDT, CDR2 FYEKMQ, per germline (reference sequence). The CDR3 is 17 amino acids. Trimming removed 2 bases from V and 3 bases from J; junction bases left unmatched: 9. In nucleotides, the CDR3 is TGTGCCAGCAGCTTAAGCATGGGGCTAGCGGGGGAAGAGACCCAGTACTTC. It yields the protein CASSLSMGLAGEETQYF.

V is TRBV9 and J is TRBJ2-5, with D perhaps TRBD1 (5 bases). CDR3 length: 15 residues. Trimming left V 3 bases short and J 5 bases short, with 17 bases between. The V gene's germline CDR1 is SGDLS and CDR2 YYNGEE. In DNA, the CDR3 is TGTGCCAGCAGCGCCGCGACAGCGAAGGGGGAGACCCAGTACTTC. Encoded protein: CASSAATAKGETQYF. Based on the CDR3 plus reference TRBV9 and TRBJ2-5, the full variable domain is DSGVTQTPKHLITATGQRVTLRCSPRSGDLSVYWYQQSLDQGLQFLIQYYNGEERAKGNILERFSAQQFPDLHSELNLSSLELGDSALYFCASSAATAKGETQYFGPGTRLLVL.

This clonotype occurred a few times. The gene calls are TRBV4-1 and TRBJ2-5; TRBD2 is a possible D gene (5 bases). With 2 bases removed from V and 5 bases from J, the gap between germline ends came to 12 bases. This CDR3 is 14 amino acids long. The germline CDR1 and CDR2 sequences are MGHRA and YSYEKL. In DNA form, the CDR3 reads TGCGCCAGCAGCCAAAAGTTGGGCGGGGAGACCCAGTACTTC. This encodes CASSQKLGGETQYF.

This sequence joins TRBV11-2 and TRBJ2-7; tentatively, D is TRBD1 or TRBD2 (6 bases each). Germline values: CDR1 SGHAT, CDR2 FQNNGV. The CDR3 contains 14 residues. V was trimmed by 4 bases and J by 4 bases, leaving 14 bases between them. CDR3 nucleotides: TGTGCCAGCAGCTACGGGGGCCCCTGGTACGAGCAGTACTTC. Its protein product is CASSYGGPWYEQYF.

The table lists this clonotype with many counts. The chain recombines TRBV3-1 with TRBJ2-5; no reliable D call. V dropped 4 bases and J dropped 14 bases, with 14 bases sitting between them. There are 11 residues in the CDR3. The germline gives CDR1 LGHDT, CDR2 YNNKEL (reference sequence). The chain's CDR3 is CASSPNTQQYF. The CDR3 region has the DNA TGTGCCAGCAGCCCCAATACCCAACAATACTTC.

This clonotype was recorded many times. CDR3: CSARTGGTYEQYF. Here the CDR3 DNA reads TGCAGTGCTAGAACAGGGGGAACCTACGAGCAGTACTTC. This chain links TRBV20-1 with TRBJ2-7, with 8 bases lining up with TRBD1. The length of the CDR3 is 13 residues. V gave up 2 bases and J gave up 2 bases; unmatched junction bases: 2. Germline CDR1 DFQATT, CDR2 SNEGSKA (reference sequence).

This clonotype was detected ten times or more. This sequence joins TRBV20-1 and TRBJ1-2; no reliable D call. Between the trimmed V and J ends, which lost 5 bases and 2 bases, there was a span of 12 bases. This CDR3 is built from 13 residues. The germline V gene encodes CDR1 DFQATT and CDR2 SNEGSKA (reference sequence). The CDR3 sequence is CSAHVIQNYGYTF. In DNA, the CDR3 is TGCAGTGCTCACGTGATACAAAACTATGGCTACACCTTC.

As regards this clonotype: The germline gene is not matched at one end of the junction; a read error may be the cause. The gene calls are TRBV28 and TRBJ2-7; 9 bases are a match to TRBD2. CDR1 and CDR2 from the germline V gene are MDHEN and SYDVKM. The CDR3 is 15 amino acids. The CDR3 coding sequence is TGTGCCGGCAGCTGGTTAGCGGGAGTGGGCTACGAGCAGTACTTC. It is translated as CAGSWLAGVGYEQYF. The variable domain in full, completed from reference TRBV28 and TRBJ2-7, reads DVKVTQSSRYLVKRTGEKVFLECVQDMDHENMFWYRQDPGLGLRLIYFSYDVKMKEKGDIPEGYSVSREKKERFSLILESASTNQTSMYLCAGSWLAGVGYEQYFGPGTRLTVT.

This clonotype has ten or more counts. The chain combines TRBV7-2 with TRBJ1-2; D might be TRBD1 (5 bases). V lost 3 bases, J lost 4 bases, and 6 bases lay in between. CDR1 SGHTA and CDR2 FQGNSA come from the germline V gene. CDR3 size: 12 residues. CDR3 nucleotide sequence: TGTGCCAGCAGCTTGGACACCTATGGCTACACCTTC. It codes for CASSLDTYGYTF.